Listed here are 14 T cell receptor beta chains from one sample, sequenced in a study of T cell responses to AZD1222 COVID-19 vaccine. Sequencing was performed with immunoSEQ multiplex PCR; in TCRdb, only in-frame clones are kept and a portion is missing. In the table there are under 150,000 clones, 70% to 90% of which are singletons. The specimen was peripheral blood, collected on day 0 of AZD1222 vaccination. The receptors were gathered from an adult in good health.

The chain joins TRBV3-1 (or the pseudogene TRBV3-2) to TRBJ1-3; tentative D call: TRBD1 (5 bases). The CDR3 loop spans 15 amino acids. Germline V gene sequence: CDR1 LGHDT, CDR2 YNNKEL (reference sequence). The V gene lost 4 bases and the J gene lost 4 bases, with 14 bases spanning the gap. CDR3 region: CASSLGGAWGNTIYF. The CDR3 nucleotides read TGTGCCAGCAGCCTTGGAGGGGCATGGGGAAACACCATATATTTT.

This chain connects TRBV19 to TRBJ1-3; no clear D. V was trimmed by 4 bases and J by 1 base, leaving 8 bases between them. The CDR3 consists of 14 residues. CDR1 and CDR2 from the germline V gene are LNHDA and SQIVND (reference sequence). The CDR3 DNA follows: TGTGCCAGTAGTAACGAAGGTTCTGGAAACACCATATATTTT. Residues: CASSNEGSGNTIYF.

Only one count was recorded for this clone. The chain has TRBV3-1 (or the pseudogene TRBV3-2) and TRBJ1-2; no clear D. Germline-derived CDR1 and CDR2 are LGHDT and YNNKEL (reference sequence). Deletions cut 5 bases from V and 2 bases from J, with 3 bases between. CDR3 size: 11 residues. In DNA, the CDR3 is TGTGCCAGCAGCGGGAACTATGGCTACACCTTC. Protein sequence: CASSGNYGYTF.

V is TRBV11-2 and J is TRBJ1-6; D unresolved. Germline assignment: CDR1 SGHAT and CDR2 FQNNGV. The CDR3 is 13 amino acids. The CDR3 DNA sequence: TGTGCGACGGAGAGCTCCTATAATTCACCCCTCCACTTT. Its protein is CATESSYNSPLHF. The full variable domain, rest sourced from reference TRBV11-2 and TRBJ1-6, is EAGVAQSPRYKIIEKRQSVAFWCNPISGHATLYWYQQILGQGPKLLIQFQNNGVVDDSQLPKDRFSAERLKGVDSTLKIQPAKLEDSAVYLCATESSYNSPLHFGNGTRLTVT.

The DNA for the CDR3 is TGTGCCAGCAGTTTCCGGTCGGGGGGAAACACCATATATTTT. Translating gives CASSFRSGGNTIYF. The V call is TRBV28, the J call TRBJ1-3; D is uncertain. This CDR3 comprises 14 residues. Trimming stripped 3 bases from V and 4 bases from J, with 10 bases between. Germline CDR1 reads MDHEN; CDR2 reads SYDVKM.

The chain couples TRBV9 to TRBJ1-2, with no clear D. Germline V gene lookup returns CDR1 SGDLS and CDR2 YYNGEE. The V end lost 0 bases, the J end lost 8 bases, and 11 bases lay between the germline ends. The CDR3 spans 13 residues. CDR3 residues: CASSVDPVGGYTF. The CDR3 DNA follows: TGTGCCAGCAGCGTAGATCCCGTTGGCGGCTACACCTTC.

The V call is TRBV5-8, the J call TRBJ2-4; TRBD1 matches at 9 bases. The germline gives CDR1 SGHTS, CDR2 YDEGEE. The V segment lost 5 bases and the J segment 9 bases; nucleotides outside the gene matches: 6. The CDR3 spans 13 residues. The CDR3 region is CASRHRGLGIQYF. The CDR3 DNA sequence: TGTGCCAGCAGACACAGGGGGCTGGGCATTCAGTACTTC.

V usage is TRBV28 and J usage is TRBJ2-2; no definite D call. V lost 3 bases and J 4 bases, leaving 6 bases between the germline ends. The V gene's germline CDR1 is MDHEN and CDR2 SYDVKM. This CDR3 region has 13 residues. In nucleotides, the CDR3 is TGTGCCAGCAGTTTCAGTTCCACCGGGGAGCTGTTTTTT. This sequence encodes CASSFSSTGELFF. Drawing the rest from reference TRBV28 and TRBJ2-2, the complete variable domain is DVKVTQSSRYLVKRTGEKVFLECVQDMDHENMFWYRQDPGLGLRLIYFSYDVKMKEKGDIPEGYSVSREKKERFSLILESASTNQTSMYLCASSFSSTGELFFGEGSRLTVL.

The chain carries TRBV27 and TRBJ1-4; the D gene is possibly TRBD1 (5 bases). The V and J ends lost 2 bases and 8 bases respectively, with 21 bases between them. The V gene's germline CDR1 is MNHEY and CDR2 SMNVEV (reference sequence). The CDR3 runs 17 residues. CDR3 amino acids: CASSLRAGRGVWEKLFF. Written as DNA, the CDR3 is TGTGCCAGCAGTTTAAGGGCAGGGCGTGGGGTGTGGGAAAAACTGTTTTTT.

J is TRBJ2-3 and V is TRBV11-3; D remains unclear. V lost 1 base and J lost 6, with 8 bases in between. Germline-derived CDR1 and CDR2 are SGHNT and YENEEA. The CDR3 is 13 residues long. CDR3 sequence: CASSLGSMDTQYF. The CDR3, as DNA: TGTGCCAGCAGCTTAGGCTCGATGGATACGCAGTATTTT.

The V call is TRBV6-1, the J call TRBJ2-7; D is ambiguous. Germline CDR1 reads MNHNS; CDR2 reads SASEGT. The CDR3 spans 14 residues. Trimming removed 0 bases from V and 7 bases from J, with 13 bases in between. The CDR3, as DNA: TGTGCCAGCAGTGAAGCGGTGGCGTTGGGGGAGCAGTACTTC. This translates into CASSEAVALGEQYF.

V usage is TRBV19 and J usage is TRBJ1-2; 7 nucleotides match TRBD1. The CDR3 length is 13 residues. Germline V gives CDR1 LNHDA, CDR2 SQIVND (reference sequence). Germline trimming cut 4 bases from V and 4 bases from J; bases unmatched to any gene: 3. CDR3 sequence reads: CASSTTGPYGYTF. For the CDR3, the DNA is TGTGCCAGTAGTACGACAGGGCCCTATGGCTACACCTTC.

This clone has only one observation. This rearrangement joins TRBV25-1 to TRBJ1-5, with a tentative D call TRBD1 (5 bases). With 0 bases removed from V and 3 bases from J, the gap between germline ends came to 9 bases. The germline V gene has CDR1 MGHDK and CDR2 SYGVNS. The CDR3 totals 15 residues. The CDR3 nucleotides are TGTGCCAGCAGTGAATACGACAGTTTCAATCAGCCCCAGCATTTT. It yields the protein CASSEYDSFNQPQHF.

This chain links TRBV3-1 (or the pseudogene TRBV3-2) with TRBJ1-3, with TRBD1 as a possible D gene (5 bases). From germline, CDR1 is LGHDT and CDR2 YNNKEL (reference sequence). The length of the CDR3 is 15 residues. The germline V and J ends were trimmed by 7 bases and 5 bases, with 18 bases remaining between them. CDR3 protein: CASTPGGGGRNTIYF. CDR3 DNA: TGTGCCAGCACTCCCGGGGGGGGAGGGCGAAACACCATATATTTT.